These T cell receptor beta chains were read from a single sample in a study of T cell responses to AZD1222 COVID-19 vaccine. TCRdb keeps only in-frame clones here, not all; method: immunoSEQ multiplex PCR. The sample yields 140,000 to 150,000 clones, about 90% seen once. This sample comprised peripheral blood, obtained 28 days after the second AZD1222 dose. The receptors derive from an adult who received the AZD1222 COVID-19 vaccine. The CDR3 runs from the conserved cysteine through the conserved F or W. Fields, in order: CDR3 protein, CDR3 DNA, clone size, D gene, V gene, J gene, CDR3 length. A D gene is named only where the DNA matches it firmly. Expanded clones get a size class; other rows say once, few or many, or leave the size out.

CASSLGTAGNTIYF	TGTGCCAGCAGCTTGGGGACAGCCGGAAACACCATATATTTT	.	.	TRBV5-4	TRBJ1-3	14
CASSLPSEGQFF	TGTGCCAGCAGTTTACCCTCAGAGGGGCAGTTCTTC	.	.	TRBV12-3/TRBV12-4	TRBJ2-1	12
CASTSGTSGHNEQFF	TGTGCCAGTACTTCCGGGACTAGCGGCCACAATGAGCAGTTCTTC	once	TRBD2	TRBV19	TRBJ2-1	15
CASSSGQAHSGANVLTF	TGTGCCAGTAGCAGCGGGCAGGCCCACTCTGGGGCCAACGTCCTGACTTTC	.	.	TRBV19	TRBJ2-6	17
CSVQDPPEPQHF	TGCAGCGTTCAGGACCCCCCGGAGCCCCAGCATTTT	.	.	TRBV29-1	TRBJ1-5	12
CASSQDPRGDTGELFF	TGCGCCAGCAGCCAAGATCCGCGAGGCGACACCGGGGAGCTGTTTTTT	.	.	TRBV4-3	TRBJ2-2	16
CASSLGRGTEAFF	TGTGCCAGCAGTTTGGGCAGGGGGACTGAAGCTTTCTTT	.	TRBD1	TRBV12-3/TRBV12-4	TRBJ1-1	13
CASSPLGQGANEQFF	TGTGCCAGCAGCCCTCTAGGACAGGGGGCAAATGAGCAGTTCTTC	.	TRBD1	TRBV7-9	TRBJ2-1	15
CASSPAGPFTDTQYF	TGCGCCAGCAGCCCGGCCGGACCGTTCACAGATACGCAGTATTTT	.	.	TRBV5-1	TRBJ2-3	15
CASSLTSEASYEQYF	TGTGCCAGCAGCTTAACTAGCGAAGCCTCCTACGAGCAGTACTTC	few	TRBD2	TRBV7-6	TRBJ2-7	15
CASSLYRTPGQPQHF	TGTGCCAGCAGCTTATATCGGACACCCGGTCAGCCCCAGCATTTT	once	.	TRBV7-2	TRBJ1-5	15
CACQTSGDTDTQYF	TGTGCCTGCCAGACTAGCGGGGACACAGATACGCAGTATTTT	.	TRBD2	TRBV30	TRBJ2-3	14
CAWSSSSANYGYTF	TGTGCCTGGAGTTCCAGTAGTGCTAACTATGGCTACACCTTC	.	.	TRBV30	TRBJ1-2	14
CASSPKPSGNTIYF	TGTGCCAGCAGCCCCAAGCCCTCTGGAAACACCATATATTTT	.	.	TRBV28	TRBJ1-3	14
CASSWSRETGELFF	TGTGCCAGCAGTTGGTCGCGGGAGACCGGGGAGCTGTTTTTT	.	TRBD2	TRBV25-1	TRBJ2-2	14
CASSKDTTNTEAFF	TGTGCCAGCAGTAAGGACACTACGAACACTGAAGCTTTCTTT	.	.	TRBV5-4	TRBJ1-1	14
CASSLRAPPEGEQYF	TGCGCCAGTTCCCTAAGGGCCCCTCCGGAGGGCGAGCAGTACTTC	.	.	TRBV5-1	TRBJ2-7	15
CASSVGQGPIYGYTF	TGTGCCAGCAGCGTCGGACAGGGTCCTATCTATGGCTACACCTTC	.	TRBD1	TRBV9	TRBJ1-2	15
CASSYSRSLGNTEAFF	TGTGCCAGCAGTTACTCTCGGTCCCTGGGGAACACTGAAGCTTTCTTT	.	.	TRBV6-2/TRBV6-3	TRBJ1-1	16
CASSRGLAGGDLITDTQYF	TGTGCCAGCAGCCGAGGACTAGCGGGAGGGGACCTCATCACAGATACGCAGTATTTT	.	TRBD2	TRBV7-9	TRBJ2-3	19
CASSVGVGGPQETQYF	TGTGCCAGCAGCGTAGGGGTGGGAGGCCCCCAAGAGACCCAGTACTTC	.	.	TRBV9	TRBJ2-5	16
CASTDGPGRTEAFF	TGTGCCAGCACCGACGGCCCCGGGCGGACTGAAGCTTTCTTT	.	.	TRBV28	TRBJ1-1	14
CASSFPSGTNTGELFF	TGTGCCAGCAGTTTCCCTAGCGGGACGAACACCGGGGAGCTGTTTTTT	.	TRBD2	TRBV6-5	TRBJ2-2	16
CASSRTGADLGEQFF	TGTGCCAGCAGTCGGACAGGTGCGGACCTCGGTGAGCAGTTCTTC	.	TRBD1	TRBV11-3	TRBJ2-1	15
CASSYSGTSGEQFF	TGTGCCAGCAGTTACTCGGGGACTAGCGGGGAGCAGTTCTTC	.	TRBD2	TRBV6-5	TRBJ2-1	14
CASSFGQGKPQHF	TGTGCCAGCAGCTTCGGACAGGGCAAGCCCCAGCATTTT	.	TRBD1	TRBV7-8	TRBJ1-5	13
CASSQDEPFDRGHSYEQYF	TGTGCCAGCAGCCAAGATGAACCTTTTGACAGGGGACACTCCTACGAGCAGTACTTC	.	TRBD1	TRBV3-1/TRBV3-2	TRBJ2-7	19
CASSSDREGGAFF	TGTGCCAGCAGTTCGGACAGGGAGGGAGGGGCTTTCTTT	.	TRBD1	TRBV12-3/TRBV12-4	TRBJ1-1	13
CSASERDPEAFF	TGCAGTGCTAGTGAGCGGGACCCTGAAGCTTTCTTT	many	.	TRBV20-1	TRBJ1-1	12
CASSSDYYNEQFF	TGTGCCAGCAGTTCGGACTACTACAATGAGCAGTTCTTC	.	.	TRBV5-4	TRBJ2-1	13
CASSLESSYNSPLHF	TGTGCCAGCAGTTTGGAGAGCTCCTATAATTCACCCCTCCACTTT	.	.	TRBV28	TRBJ1-6	15
CASSSSGRASYNEQFF	TGTGCCAGCAGCTCTAGCGGGAGGGCCTCCTACAATGAGCAGTTCTTC	.	TRBD2	TRBV7-2	TRBJ2-1	16
CSVVGLAGSYEQYF	TGCAGCGTTGTTGGACTAGCTGGTTCCTACGAGCAGTACTTC	.	TRBD2	TRBV29-1	TRBJ2-7	14
CASSFSTSGTKNIQYF	TGTGCCAGCAGTTTCTCGACTAGCGGGACCAAAAACATTCAGTACTTC	.	TRBD2	TRBV6-5	TRBJ2-4	16
CASSYSSQGLYEQYF	TGTGCCAGCAGTTACTCGTCCCAGGGTTTATACGAGCAGTACTTC	.	.	TRBV6-5	TRBJ2-7	15
CASSLTRNTEAFF	TGTGCCAGCAGCTTGACGAGGAACACTGAAGCTTTCTTT	.	.	TRBV5-5	TRBJ1-1	13
CASSEGWTPSYTF	TGTGCCAGCAGTGAAGGATGGACGCCTAGCTACACCTTC	.	.	TRBV2	TRBJ1-2	13
CASSILANSEQYF	TGTGCCAGTAGTATTCTGGCCAACTCCGAGCAGTACTTC	.	.	TRBV19	TRBJ2-7	13
CASRPQPGFGNQPQHF	TGTGCCAGCAGACCACAACCAGGGTTCGGCAATCAGCCCCAGCATTTT	.	.	TRBV28	TRBJ1-5	16
CASSYSGVREGTDTQYF	TGTGCCAGCAGTTACTCAGGGGTGCGGGAAGGGACAGATACGCAGTATTTT	.	.	TRBV6-2/TRBV6-3	TRBJ2-3	17
CASSFRTSAYNEQFF	TGTGCCAGCAGTTTCCGAACTAGCGCATACAATGAGCAGTTCTTC	.	TRBD2	TRBV28	TRBJ2-1	15
CASSARTGGTGELFF	TGTGCCAGCAGCGCCCGGACAGGGGGTACCGGGGAGCTGTTTTTT	.	TRBD1	TRBV7-3	TRBJ2-2	15
CASSLGLGEYGYTF	TGCGCCAGCAGCTTGGGATTGGGGGAATATGGCTACACCTTC	.	.	TRBV5-1	TRBJ1-2	14